The entry below gives a single T cell receptor (beta chain) sequence along with its context. The data are from a study of OX40 agonist ivuxolimab in advanced cancers. About the study: Participants, 75% to 85% male, averaged roughly 59 years of age, ranging from roughly 23 to 80.

Sequencing was performed with immunoSEQ multiplex PCR; in TCRdb, only in-frame clones are kept and a portion is missing. Among about 68,000 clones listed, about 85% were seen once. The source was CD4+ or CD8+ T cells sorted from blood, collected in a trial of the OX40 agonist ivuxolimab. The TCR sequence derives from an adult with an advanced solid tumor such as melanoma, head and neck, liver or kidney cancer.

As DNA, the CDR3 is TGTGCCAGTAGCCCCACAGCCTCTGGGGCCAACGTCCTGACTTTC. Protein: CASSPTASGANVLTF. This rearrangement joins TRBV19 to TRBJ2-6; D is ambiguous. Germline-derived CDR1 and CDR2 are LNHDA and SQIVND (reference sequence). CDR3 length: 15 amino acids. Trimming took 6 bases from V and 0 from J, leaving 9 bases between them. The variable domain in full, with the rest retrieved from reference TRBV19 and TRBJ2-6, is DGGITQSPKYLFRKEGQNVTLSCEQNLNHDAMYWYRQDPGQGLRLIYYSQIVNDFQKGDIAEGYSVSREKKESFPLTVTSAQKNPTAFYLCASSPTASGANVLTFGAGSRLTVL.